Below, 15 T cell receptor beta chains from the same sample are listed, as sequenced in a study of cytomegalovirus exposure and HLA in healthy donors. Amplification used 60 Vbeta primers and 13 Jbeta primers. This table comes from immunoSEQ multiplex PCR, and its TCRdb copy is limited to in-frame clones, with some not included. The sample has 150,000 to 200,000 clones, about 77% seen once. Specimen: PBMCs. All receptors come from a male donor in good health and CMV-seropositive.

V gene TRBV14 combines with J gene TRBJ2-3, with D possibly TRBD1 on 6 matching bases. V was cut by 1 base and J by 4 bases, with 15 bases left in between. The germline V gene encodes CDR1 SGHDN and CDR2 FVKESK. The CDR3 sequence is 16 residues long. Written as DNA, the CDR3 is TGTGCCAGCAGCCAAGTAGGCGGCTGGGGGCCAGATACGCAGTATTTT. Residues: CASSQVGGWGPDTQYF.

The chain is built from TRBV6-6 and TRBJ1-6, with D hard to call. V was shortened by 11 bases and J by 3 bases, with 17 bases between the two germline ends. The length of the CDR3 is 15 residues. Germline V gene lookup returns CDR1 MNHNY and CDR2 SVGAGI (reference sequence). The chain's CDR3 is CASSAPRGYNSPLHF. CDR3 sequence (DNA): TGTGCCTCATCTGCCCCTCGGGGCTATAATTCACCCCTCCACTTT.

The V gene is TRBV30, the J gene TRBJ1-5, with 10 bases identical to TRBD1. The CDR3 covers 14 residues. J gave up 4 bases and V 3 bases, and 3 bases lay outside the gene matches. CDR1 is GTSNPN and CDR2 is SVGIG in the germline V gene (reference sequence). The CDR3 reads CAWSEGQGNQPQHF. CDR3 nucleotide sequence: TGTGCCTGGAGCGAGGGACAGGGGAATCAGCCCCAGCATTTT. The variable domain in full, with the rest retrieved from reference TRBV30 and TRBJ1-5, is SQTIHQWPATLVQPVGSPLSLECTVEGTSNPNLYWYRQAAGRGLQLLFYSVGIGQISSEVPQNLSASRPQDRQFILSSKKLLLSDSGFYLCAWSEGQGNQPQHFGDGTRLSIL.

This chain's CDR3 is CASSLNRGDTEAFF. Here the CDR3 DNA reads TGTGCCAGCAGCTTAAACAGGGGAGACACTGAAGCTTTCTTT. The V and J genes are TRBV7-2 and TRBJ1-1; 7 positions match TRBD1. The CDR3 has 14 amino acids. V lost 2 bases to trimming and J lost 3 bases; unmatched junction nucleotides: 3. Germline CDR1 SGHTA, CDR2 FQGNSA.

The V call is TRBV30, the J call TRBJ2-1; 13 bases are shared with TRBD2. Germline V gene data show CDR1 as GTSNPN and CDR2 as SVGIG (reference sequence). The CDR3 covers 14 residues. V lost 8 bases and J lost 7; bases outside the gene matches: 8. The CDR3 here is CAGRGTSGTNEQFF. In nucleotides, the CDR3 is TGTGCCGGGCGAGGGACTAGCGGGACTAATGAGCAGTTCTTC.

The chain recombines TRBV2 with TRBJ1-6; the match to TRBD1 covers 7 bases. J was trimmed by 7 bases and V by 4 bases; bases with no gene match: 7. This CDR3 has 15 residues. Germline lookup yields CDR1 SNHLY and CDR2 FYNNEI. The CDR3 sequence is CASSGRTGTNSPLHF. The DNA of the CDR3 is TGTGCCAGCAGTGGACGGACAGGAACCAATTCACCCCTCCACTTT.

This rearrangement joins TRBV6-1 to TRBJ1-2; the match to TRBD1 covers 11 bases. J lost 3 bases, V lost 3 bases, and 3 bases had no gene match. The CDR3 spans 15 residues. CDR1 MNHNS and CDR2 SASEGT come from the germline V gene. CDR3 in DNA: TGTGCCAGCAGTGAGGGACAGGGGGGCGACTATGGCTACACCTTC. The encoded protein is CASSEGQGGDYGYTF.

This chain uses TRBV6-6 with TRBJ2-2; the D is unclear. The germline V gene has CDR1 MNHNY and CDR2 SVGAGI (reference sequence). The V and J ends lost 5 bases and 2 bases respectively, with 9 bases between them. The CDR3 runs to 14 residues. CDR3 nucleotide sequence: TGTGCCAGCAGTACCACTTATAACACCGGGGAGCTGTTTTTT. Protein: CASSTTYNTGELFF.

The sample holds one count of this clone. This chain links TRBV4-2 with TRBJ2-2; TRBD2 matches 12 bases. V lost 4 bases and J lost 7; bases outside the gene matches: 7. The CDR3 consists of 16 residues. Germline assignment: CDR1 LGHNA and CDR2 YNFKEQ. The chain's CDR3 is CASSPASGGAVGELFF. The CDR3 bases are TGTGCCAGCAGCCCAGCTAGCGGGGGGGCCGTCGGGGAGCTGTTTTTT.

V usage is TRBV9 and J usage is TRBJ2-2; 8 nucleotides align to TRBD1. The CDR3 length is 16 residues. In germline, CDR1 is SGDLS, CDR2 YYNGEE. The J segment lost 1 base and the V segment lost 6 bases, leaving 8 bases of the junction unmatched. The CDR3 is CASTTPGQENTGELFF. CDR3 DNA: TGTGCCAGCACCACCCCGGGACAGGAGAACACCGGGGAGCTGTTTTTT. The full variable domain, with the rest looked up from reference TRBV9 and TRBJ2-2, is DSGVTQTPKHLITATGQRVTLRCSPRSGDLSVYWYQQSLDQGLQFLIQYYNGEERAKGNILERFSAQQFPDLHSELNLSSLELGDSALYFCASTTPGQENTGELFFGEGSRLTVL.

V is TRBV27 and J is TRBJ1-6, with TRBD1 matching 8 bases. With V trimmed by 7 bases and J by 6 bases, 8 bases remained unmatched. This CDR3 region has 15 residues. The germline CDR1 and CDR2 sequences are MNHEY and SMNVEV (reference sequence). Written as DNA, the CDR3 is TGTGCCAGCAAGGTTGGGGACAGGATTAATTCACCCCTCCACTTT. As protein: CASKVGDRINSPLHF.

The chain joins TRBV5-6 to TRBJ2-1; 10 positions agree with TRBD2. J gave up 5 bases and V 2 bases, and 1 base lay outside the gene matches. CDR3 length: 14 residues. Germline values: CDR1 SGHDT, CDR2 YYEEEE. The CDR3 loop reads CASSLAGGNNEQFF. In nucleotides, the CDR3 is TGTGCCAGCAGCTTAGCGGGGGGGAACAATGAGCAGTTCTTC.

The CDR3 is CASSLAAVTSYEQYF. The CDR3 DNA sequence: TGTGCCAGCAGTTTAGCCGCAGTAACCTCCTACGAGCAGTACTTC. V and J are TRBV27 and TRBJ2-7; D gene ambiguous. V lost 2 bases to trimming and J lost 0 bases, with 11 bases between them. Germline V lookup: CDR1 MNHEY, CDR2 SMNVEV (reference sequence). There are 15 residues in the CDR3.

This clone showed up just once. The chain is built from TRBV4-3 and TRBJ1-1; TRBD1 might be the D (6 bases). CDR1 LGHNA and CDR2 YSLEER come from the germline V gene. This CDR3 is 16 amino acids long. The V gene lost 0 bases and the J gene lost 2 bases, with 13 bases spanning the gap. For the CDR3, the DNA is TGCGCCAGCAGCCAAGATCCAGGGGTCGTAAACACTGAAGCTTTCTTT. It yields the protein CASSQDPGVVNTEAFF.

The chain links TRBV30 to TRBJ1-2; D uncertain. The V gene lost 3 bases and the J gene lost 0 bases, with 5 bases spanning the gap. The CDR3 has 12 residues. Germline assignment: CDR1 GTSNPN and CDR2 SVGIG (reference sequence). The CDR3 spells CAWSLSNYGYTF. DNA of the CDR3: TGTGCCTGGAGCCTCTCTAACTATGGCTACACCTTC.